The clone carrying this TCR beta chain was seen more than once but under ten times. Its antigen is not known. These data belong to a study of blood T cells in healthy people across ages. A second PCR, run for roughly 7 to 12 cycles, used a sample-barcoded 5' primer plus a J-beta primer mix. MiXCR, run by TCRdb on the 5' RACE reads, gives a single entry per CDR3 protein. Of 550,000 to 750,000 distinct CDR3 sequences listed, 20% to 25% are singletons. Whole-study results and caveats: No conclusive comparison of naive versus antigen-experienced cells was possible with unsorted PBMCs. Donors of long life had a larger count of naive CD4+ cells and greater diversity than aged donors.

The donors, all healthy, were Caucasians living in Russia, aged roughly 6 to 100. Each sample gave at least 7 million isolated PBMCs. Germline-derived CDR1 and CDR2 are SGHRS and YFSETQ. CDR3 length equals 19 residues. The specimen sequenced was blood. The chain is built from TRBV5-1 and TRBJ2-5; 10 nucleotides align to TRBD2. The assigned J gene may be wrong: the sequence end matches TRBJ2-1 better. The source is a man in his 70s in good health. CDR3 DNA: TGCGCCAGCAGCCCAAAACCTTCCCGGACTAGCGGAAACTACAATGAGCAGTTCTTC. As protein: CASSPKPSRTSGNYNEQFF.